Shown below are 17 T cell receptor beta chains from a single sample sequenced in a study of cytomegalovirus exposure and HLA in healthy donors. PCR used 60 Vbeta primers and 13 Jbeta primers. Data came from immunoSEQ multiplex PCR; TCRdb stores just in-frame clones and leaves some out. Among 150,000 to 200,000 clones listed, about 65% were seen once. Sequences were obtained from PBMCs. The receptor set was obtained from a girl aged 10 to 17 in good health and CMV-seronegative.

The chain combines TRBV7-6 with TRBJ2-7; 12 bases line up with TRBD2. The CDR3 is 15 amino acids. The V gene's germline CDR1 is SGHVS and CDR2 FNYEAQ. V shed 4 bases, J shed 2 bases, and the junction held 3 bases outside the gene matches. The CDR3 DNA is TGTGCCAGCAGCTCGACTAGCGGGGGACCCTACGAGCAGTACTTC. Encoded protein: CASSSTSGGPYEQYF.

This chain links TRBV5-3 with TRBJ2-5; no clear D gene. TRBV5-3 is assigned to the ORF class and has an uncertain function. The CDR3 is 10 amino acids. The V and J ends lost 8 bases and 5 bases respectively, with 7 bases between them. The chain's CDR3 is CASWRETQYF. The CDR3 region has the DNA TGTGCCAGCTGGCGGGAGACCCAGTACTTC.

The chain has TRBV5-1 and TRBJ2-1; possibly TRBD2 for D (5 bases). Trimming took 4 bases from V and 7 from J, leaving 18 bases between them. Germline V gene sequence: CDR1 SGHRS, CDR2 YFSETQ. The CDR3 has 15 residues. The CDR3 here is CASSPGVGRLNEQFF. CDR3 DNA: TGCGCCAGCAGCCCCGGGGTTGGGAGACTGAATGAGCAGTTCTTC.

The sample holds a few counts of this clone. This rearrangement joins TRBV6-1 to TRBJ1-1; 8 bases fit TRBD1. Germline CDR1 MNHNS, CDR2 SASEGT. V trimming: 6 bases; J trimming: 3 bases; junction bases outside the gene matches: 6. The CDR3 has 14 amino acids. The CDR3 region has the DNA TGTGCCAGCAGGGCCGGACAGGGTGACACTGAAGCTTTCTTT. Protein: CASRAGQGDTEAFF.

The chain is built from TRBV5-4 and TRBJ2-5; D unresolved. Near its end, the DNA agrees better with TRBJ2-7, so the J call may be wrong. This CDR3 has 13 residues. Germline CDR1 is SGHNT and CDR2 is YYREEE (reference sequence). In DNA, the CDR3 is TGTGCCAGCAGCTTGGGTTCCTTCTACGAGCAGTACTTC. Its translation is CASSLGSFYEQYF.

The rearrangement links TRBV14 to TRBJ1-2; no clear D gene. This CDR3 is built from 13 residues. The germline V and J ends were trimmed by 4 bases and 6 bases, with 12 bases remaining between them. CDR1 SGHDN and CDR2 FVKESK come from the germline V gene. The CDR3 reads CASSPRGRDGYTF. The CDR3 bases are TGTGCCAGCAGCCCCCGAGGGCGGGATGGCTACACCTTC.

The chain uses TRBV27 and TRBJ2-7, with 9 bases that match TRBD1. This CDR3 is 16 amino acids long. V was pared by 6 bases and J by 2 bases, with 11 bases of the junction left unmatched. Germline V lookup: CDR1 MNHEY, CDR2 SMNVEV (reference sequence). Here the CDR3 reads CASRDRGLIPAYEQYF. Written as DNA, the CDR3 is TGTGCCAGCAGGGACAGGGGTCTAATTCCCGCCTACGAGCAGTACTTC.

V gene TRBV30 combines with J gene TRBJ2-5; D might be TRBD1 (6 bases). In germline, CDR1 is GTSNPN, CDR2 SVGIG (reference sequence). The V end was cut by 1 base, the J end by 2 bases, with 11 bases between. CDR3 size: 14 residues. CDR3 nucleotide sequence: TGTGCCTGGAGTGAAGGGGGAATACAAGAGACCCAGTACTTC. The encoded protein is CAWSEGGIQETQYF. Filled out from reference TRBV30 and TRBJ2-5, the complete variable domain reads SQTIHQWPATLVQPVGSPLSLECTVEGTSNPNLYWYRQAAGRGLQLLFYSVGIGQISSEVPQNLSASRPQDRQFILSSKKLLLSDSGFYLCAWSEGGIQETQYFGPGTRLLVL.

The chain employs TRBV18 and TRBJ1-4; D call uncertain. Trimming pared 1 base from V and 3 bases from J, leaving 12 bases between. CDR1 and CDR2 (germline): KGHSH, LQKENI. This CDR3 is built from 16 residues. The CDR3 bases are TGTGCCAGCTCACCACAGGGAGTAGACGCTAATGAAAAACTGTTTTTT. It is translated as CASSPQGVDANEKLFF.

CDR3 DNA: TGTGCCAGTAGTATAGGGCAGGCCTCAGATACGCAGTATTTT. It codes for CASSIGQASDTQYF. This sequence joins TRBV19 and TRBJ2-3; D is unclear. This CDR3 contains 14 residues. The germline gives CDR1 LNHDA, CDR2 SQIVND (reference sequence). The V end lost 1 base, the J end lost 4 bases, and 9 bases lay between the germline ends. Filled out from reference TRBV19 and TRBJ2-3, the complete variable domain reads DGGITQSPKYLFRKEGQNVTLSCEQNLNHDAMYWYRQDPGQGLRLIYYSQIVNDFQKGDIAEGYSVSREKKESFPLTVTSAQKNPTAFYLCASSIGQASDTQYFGPGTRLTVL.

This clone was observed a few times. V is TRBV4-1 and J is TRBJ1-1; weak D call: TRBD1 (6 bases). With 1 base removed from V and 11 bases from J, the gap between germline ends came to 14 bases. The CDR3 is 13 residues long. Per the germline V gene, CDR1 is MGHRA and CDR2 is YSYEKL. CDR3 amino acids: CASSQGAGTRAFF. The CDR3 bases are TGCGCCAGCAGCCAAGGTGCCGGGACACGGGCTTTCTTT.

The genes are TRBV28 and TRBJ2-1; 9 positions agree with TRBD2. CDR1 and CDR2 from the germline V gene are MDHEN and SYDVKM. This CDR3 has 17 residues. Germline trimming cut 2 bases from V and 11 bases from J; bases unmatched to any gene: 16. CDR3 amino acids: CASSLRTGLAYMGKQFF. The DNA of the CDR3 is TGTGCCAGCAGTTTACGAACGGGACTAGCATACATGGGGAAGCAGTTCTTC.

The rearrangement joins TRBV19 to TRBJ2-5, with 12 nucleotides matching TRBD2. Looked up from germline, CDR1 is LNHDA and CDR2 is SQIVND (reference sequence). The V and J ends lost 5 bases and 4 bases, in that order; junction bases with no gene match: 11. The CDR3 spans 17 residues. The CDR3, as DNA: TGTGCCAGTAGTTCGAGGACTAGCGGGAATTTGGGAGAGACCCAGTACTTC. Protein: CASSSRTSGNLGETQYF.

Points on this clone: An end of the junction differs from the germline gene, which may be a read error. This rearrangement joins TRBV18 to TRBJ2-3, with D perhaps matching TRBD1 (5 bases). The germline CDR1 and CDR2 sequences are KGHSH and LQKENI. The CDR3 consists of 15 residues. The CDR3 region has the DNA TGTGCCAGCCCACCAGGATCAGGGAGCACAGATACGCAGTATTTT. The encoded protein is CASPPGSGSTDTQYF.

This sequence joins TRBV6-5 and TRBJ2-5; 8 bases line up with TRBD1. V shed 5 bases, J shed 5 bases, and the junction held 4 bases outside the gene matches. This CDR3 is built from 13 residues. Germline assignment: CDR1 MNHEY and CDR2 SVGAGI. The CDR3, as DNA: TGTGCCAGCAGTGTTAACAGGGGGGAGACCCAGTACTTC. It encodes CASSVNRGETQYF.

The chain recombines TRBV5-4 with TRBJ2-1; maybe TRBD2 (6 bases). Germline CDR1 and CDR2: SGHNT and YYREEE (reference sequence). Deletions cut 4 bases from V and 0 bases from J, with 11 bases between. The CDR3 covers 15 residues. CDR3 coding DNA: TGTGCCAGCAGCGGGGGGATGAGCTCCTACAATGAGCAGTTCTTC. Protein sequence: CASSGGMSSYNEQFF.

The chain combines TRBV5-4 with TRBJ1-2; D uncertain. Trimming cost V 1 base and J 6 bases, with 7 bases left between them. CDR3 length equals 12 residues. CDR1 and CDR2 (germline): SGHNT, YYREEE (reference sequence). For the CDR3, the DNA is TGTGCCAGCAGCTTGCCACTGAATGGCTACACCTTC. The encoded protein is CASSLPLNGYTF. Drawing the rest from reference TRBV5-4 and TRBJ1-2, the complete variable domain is ETGVTQSPTHLIKTRGQQVTLRCSSQSGHNTVSWYQQALGQGPQFIFQYYREEENGRGNFPPRFSGLQFPNYSSELNVNALELDDSALYLCASSLPLNGYTFGSGTRLTVV.